The T cell receptor beta chain under discussion was sequenced for a study of blood T cell repertoires in COVID-19. About the study: Collection of acute and convalescent COVID-19 samples took place in the United States, Italy and Spain.

Per the germline V gene, CDR1 is MGHRA and CDR2 is YSYEKL. The V and J ends lost 1 base and 3 bases, in that order; junction bases with no gene match: 7. The CDR3 consists of 17 residues. This clone was counted only a few times. The authors' processing: Amplification of reference gene primers was used by the study to estimate nucleated cell counts. Clones were read by immunoSEQ multiplex PCR, and TCRdb kept only the in-frame ones, dropping some. D and trimming were read from the DNA, whereas the V and J calls and clone size are those reported in that table. The sample contains around 310,000 clones, about 88% of which appear only once.

The sequence was collected from a woman in her thirties or forties who had recovered from COVID-19. Input material: PBMCs or T cells enriched from blood (not recorded which). The V gene is TRBV4-1, the J gene TRBJ2-1; TRBD2 agrees at 9 bases. The CDR3 DNA reads TGCGCCAGCAGCCAAGGCCCAGCGGGAGGCCACTACAATGAGCAGTTCTTC. It is translated as CASSQGPAGGHYNEQFF.